One and the same sample provided the 4 T cell receptor beta chains below, sequenced in a study of CD8 T cells in ankylosing spondylitis. Study-level points and caveats: Seemingly characteristic of ankylosing spondylitis blood was a TCR beta motif consisting of eight highly homologous variants.

TCRdb recomputed calls from the 5' RACE reads with MiXCR, one row per CDR3 protein. The table has some 130,000 distinct CDR3 sequences, 17% seen once; the top ten hold roughly 30%. Their target antigens are unknown. Sample: blood, either unsorted or a sorted T cell fraction (not recorded which). The receptors were sampled from a male donor with ankylosing spondylitis.

The J gene is TRBJ2-2, the V gene TRBV5-1; D is unresolved. This CDR3 comprises 15 residues. Germline lookup yields CDR1 SGHRS and CDR2 YFSETQ. The V end lost 4 bases, the J end lost 2 bases, and 12 bases lay between the germline ends. CDR3 region: CASSLTTHNTGELFF. CDR3 nucleotides: TGCGCCAGCAGCCTCACGACCCACAACACCGGGGAGCTGTTTTTT.

This chain connects TRBV25-1 to TRBJ2-5; D not certain. This CDR3 has 13 amino acids. Germline V gene sequence: CDR1 MGHDK, CDR2 SYGVNS. Deletions cut 2 bases from V and 5 bases from J, with 9 bases between. The CDR3 here is CASSEGLLETQYF. The CDR3 DNA is TGTGCCAGCAGTGAAGGTCTGTTGGAGACCCAGTACTTC.

V and J are TRBV4-1 and TRBJ2-1; D unclear. The CDR3 loop spans 13 amino acids. The V end lost 4 bases, the J end lost 10 bases, and 14 bases lay between the germline ends. Germline values: CDR1 MGHRA, CDR2 YSYEKL. The CDR3 region is CASSPLTPKEQFF. The CDR3, as DNA: TGCGCCAGCAGCCCCCTGACCCCTAAGGAGCAGTTCTTC.

V usage is TRBV24-1 and J usage is TRBJ2-1, with a possible D match to TRBD2 (6 bases). The CDR3 is 16 amino acids. Germline CDR1 and CDR2: KGHDR and SFDVKD. V lost 4 bases to trimming and J lost 3 bases, with 15 bases between them. The DNA for the CDR3 is TGTGCCACCAGTGAGCGGGAAGGTCCCTACTACAATGAGCAGTTCTTC. This encodes CATSEREGPYYNEQFF.